The clone carrying this T cell receptor beta chain was observed a few times. The antigen remains unidentified. Naive CD4+ cells were CD45RA-selected; the remaining cells were memory. CDR1 is MNHNS, CDR2 SASEGT, per germline. The V end was cut by 5 bases, the J end by 2 bases, with 15 bases between. The CDR3 runs 15 residues. The data were produced by immunoSEQ multiplex PCR, yet TCRdb's version contains in-frame clones alone and is incomplete. The repertoire holds more than 550,000 clones, with over 60% as singletons. This sample is drawn from a study of shared clonotypes between healthy human individuals. Study-level background: Three plates each covered CD4 naive and memory; CD8 naive two, CD8 memory one.

Broader study findings: The study sampled only blood, and tissue repertoires likely differ.

Sequencing was done on a sample of memory CD4+ T cells sorted from blood. Subset denoted: CD45RA-negative fraction. The J gene is TRBJ1-2, the V gene TRBV6-1, with D maybe TRBD1 (5 bases). The clonotype originates from a woman aged 25 to 45 in good health. The CDR3, as DNA: TGTGCCAGCAGTCCCGAACCGGGGACCAACTATGGCTACACCTTC. Amino acids: CASSPEPGTNYGYTF.